The source of this T cell receptor (beta chain) is a study of regulatory T cells in long-lasting Graves disease. Indicated time point: persistent/refractory GD, antithyroid drugs over 5 years with positive TRAb. Preparation of the TCR library used RNA extracted from PBMCs. Trimming left V 6 bases short and J 8 bases short, with 13 bases between. The CDR3 contains 12 residues. HTBI primers from iRepertoire and Arm-PCR of CDR3 regions yielded the TCR beta libraries. TCRdb fed the multiplex PCR reads into MiXCR, producing one record per CDR3 protein. The sample shows about 660,000 distinct CDR3 sequences, about 32% of them seen only once.

Sequenced material: peripheral blood mononuclear cells (PBMCs), taken when the disease was refractory, from a patient treated with antithyroid drugs. The TCR comes from a female donor with Graves disease. The chain carries TRBV12-3 or TRBV12-4 and TRBJ1-2, with unresolved D. The CDR3 nucleotides are TGTGCCAGCAGGGTCGCGGGGAGCGGCTACACCTTC. Translated, it gives CASRVAGSGYTF.